This entry concerns a single T cell receptor beta chain. There is no known antigen for this receptor. No base-level quality is on record; no much larger clone is a single base apart. This sample is drawn from a study of graft-versus-host responses after intestinal transplantation (dated by TCRdb to the early 2020s). As for the study more broadly: Recipients received multivisceral, liver-intestinal, or isolated intestinal transplants. A cohort of about two dozen intestinal transplant recipients, including one retransplant, was enrolled, and 3 patients lacking pretransplant specimens were excluded. Bulk TCR-beta CDR3 sequencing was used to track graft-versus-host and host-versus-graft alloreactive T cell clones in the graft, circulation and bone marrow after intestinal transplantation. Every recipient was given anti-thymocyte globulin induction, then maintenance tacrolimus and steroids for about 3 years. Instead of going to the commercial service, samples from three later patients were sequenced in-house on an Illumina MiSeq and processed with MiXCR. Donor T cell macrochimerism was defined as a peak of at least 4% donor T cells among recipient peripheral blood mononuclear cells. To identify alloreactive clones, pre-transplant mixed lymphocyte reaction products were sequenced and compared with unstimulated pre-transplant donor and recipient T cells.

The time point label corresponds to: cells obtained before transplantation from donor or recipient. CD3+CD4+ and CD3+CD8+ populations were FACS-sorted from unstimulated pre-transplant donor and recipient cells taken from spleen or lymph nodes. The library was generated by the immunoSEQ multiplex PCR assay. For most patients, genomic DNA was isolated with the Qiagen DNeasy Blood and Tissue Kit and shipped frozen to Adaptive Biotechnologies for TCR sequencing. High-throughput TCR-beta CDR3 sequencing of genomic DNA from most patients was performed by Adaptive Biotechnologies. Processing in the source paper ran as follows. TCR sequencing data for around 19 patients were retrieved from Adaptive's ImmunoSEQ software; a few other patients were processed with MiXCR and VDJtools. CD4 versus CD8 sorting errors were corrected by removing sequences found in both subsets at a frequency ratio below 5:1. CDR3 nucleotide sequences shared between donor and recipient were removed because their origin could not be assigned. To count as alloreactive, a clone needed at least 2-fold expansion over unstimulated cells and a minimum CFSE-low frequency of 0.002% (template counts) or 0.001% (read counts). Clones detected in sequenced pre-transplant spleen, lymph node, or MLR CFSE-low populations of the donor or recipient were defined as mappable. Cumulative frequency of alloreactive clones was calculated as a percentage of all sequences weighted by copy number. TCRdb's version of the immuneACCESS table is confined to in-frame rearrangements and falls short of the full clone set. An unresolved V gene accounts for under half of the shortfall where checked; the remainder is of unknown origin. The DNA gave D and trimming, while V, J and clone size come from that table. The sample profile shows 150,000 or so clones; about 93% of them were found once. Clones ranked in the top ten supply roughly 0.19% of the sample.

The CDR3 goes from the cysteine to the phenylalanine over 14 residues. Only the CDR3 DNA stays, 42 bases, in frame from base 1. The germline V gene (reference sequence) gives CDR1 as SGHNT and CDR2 as YYREEE. Trimming removed 1 base from V and 5 bases from J, leaving 10 bases between the germline ends. Findings and caveats that apply to the study as a whole: Early after transplant, declines in HvG clones were associated with peak levels of circulating GvH clones. The relatively low number and heterogeneity of intestinal transplant patients limited the conclusions. In patients with donor T cell macrochimerism, the allografts had high GvH to HvG T cell clonal ratios. GvH clones were detected in recipient bone marrow, and some appeared earlier in ileal mucosa or blood, consistent with an intestinal mucosal origin.

The sequence came from a human donor who received an intestinal transplant. Here the sequenced sample was unstimulated CD4+ T cells sorted from spleen or lymph node cells, taken before intestinal transplant. This chain joins TRBV5-4 to TRBJ2-1; the best D guess is TRBD1, with 6 bases matching. The nucleotide sequence is given as TGTGCCAGCAGCTTGATCAGGGGTCACAATGAGCAGTTCTTC. The encoded protein is CASSLIRGHNEQFF.